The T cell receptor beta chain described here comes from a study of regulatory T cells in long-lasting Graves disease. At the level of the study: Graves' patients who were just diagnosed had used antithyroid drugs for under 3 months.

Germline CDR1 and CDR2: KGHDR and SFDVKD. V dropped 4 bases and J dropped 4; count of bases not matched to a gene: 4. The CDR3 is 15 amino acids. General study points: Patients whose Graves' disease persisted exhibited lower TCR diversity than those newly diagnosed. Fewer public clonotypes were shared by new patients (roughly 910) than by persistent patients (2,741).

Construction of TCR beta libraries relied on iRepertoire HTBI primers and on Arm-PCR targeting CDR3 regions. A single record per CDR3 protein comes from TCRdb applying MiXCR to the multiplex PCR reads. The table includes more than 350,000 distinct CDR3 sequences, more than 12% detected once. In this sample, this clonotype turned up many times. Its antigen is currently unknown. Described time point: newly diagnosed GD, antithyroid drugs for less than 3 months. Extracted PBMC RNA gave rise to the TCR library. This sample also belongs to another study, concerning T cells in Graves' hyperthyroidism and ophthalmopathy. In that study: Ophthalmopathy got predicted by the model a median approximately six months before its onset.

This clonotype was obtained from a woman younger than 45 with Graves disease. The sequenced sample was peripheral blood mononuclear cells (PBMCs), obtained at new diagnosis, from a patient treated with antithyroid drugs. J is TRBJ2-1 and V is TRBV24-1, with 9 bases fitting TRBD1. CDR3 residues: CATSEGQGLYNEQFF. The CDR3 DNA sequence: TGTGCCACCAGTGAAGGACAGGGGCTATACAATGAGCAGTTCTTC.